One and the same sample provided the 30 T cell receptor beta chains below, sequenced in a study of blood T cell repertoires in COVID-19. Sequencing used immunoSEQ multiplex PCR; TCRdb keeps in-frame clones, though not all of them. The data show 150,000 to 200,000 clones, over 75% seen once. Sequenced input: PBMCs or T cells enriched from blood (not recorded which). The receptor set was obtained from a middle-aged man who had recovered from COVID-19.

This clone was counted a few times. The chain combines TRBV28 with TRBJ2-3; TRBD2 matches 9 bases. J lost 9 bases, V lost 8 bases, and 15 bases had no gene match. Germline V lookup: CDR1 MDHEN, CDR2 SYDVKM. The CDR3 covers 15 residues. CDR3 DNA: TGTGCCAGCGGGAAGCGGGGGGCGAAGAGGAGCACGCAGTATTTT. Its translation: CASGKRGAKRSTQYF.

The chain joins TRBV6-1 to TRBJ2-7; D may be TRBD2 (6 bases). Deletions cut 2 bases from V and 3 bases from J, with 17 bases between. This CDR3 contains 16 residues. From germline, CDR1 is MNHNS and CDR2 SASEGT. CDR3 nucleotide sequence: TGTGCCAGCAGTGAACAAACTTTCGGGACTGGCTACGAGCAGTACTTC. It translates to CASSEQTFGTGYEQYF.

This sequence joins TRBV7-2 and TRBJ1-6, with D unclear. V was cut by 10 bases and J by 6 bases, with 16 bases left in between. CDR1 is SGHTA and CDR2 is FQGNSA in the germline V gene. The CDR3 is 14 amino acids. CDR3 in DNA: TGTGCCACGGGAGGACCTTTTTCTAATTCACCCCTCCACTTT. Translating gives CATGGPFSNSPLHF. Drawing the rest from reference TRBV7-2 and TRBJ1-6, the complete variable domain is GAGVSQSPSNKVTEKGKDVELRCDPISGHTALYWYRQSLGQGLEFLIYFQGNSAPDKSGLPSDRFSAERTGGSVSTLTIQRTQQEDSAVYLCATGGPFSNSPLHFGNGTRLTVT.

This clone has just one count. V gene TRBV28 combines with J gene TRBJ2-7; 7 bases agree with TRBD1. Looked up from germline, CDR1 is MDHEN and CDR2 is SYDVKM. Trimming removed 5 bases from V and 3 bases from J; junction bases left unmatched: 7. This CDR3 spans 14 amino acids. The CDR3 nucleotides read TGTGCCAGCAGTGGAAACAGGGGAAGCTACGAGCAGTACTTC. Its translation is CASSGNRGSYEQYF.

Only a few counts were recorded for this clone. CDR3 nucleotide sequence: TGTGCCAGTAATGAGGGAGAGGGAATAGTTTCACCCCTCCACTTT. This sequence encodes CASNEGEGIVSPLHF. V usage is TRBV19 and J usage is TRBJ1-6; D is unclear. V was clipped by 7 bases and J by 9 bases, with 19 bases between them. Germline CDR1 and CDR2: LNHDA and SQIVND (reference sequence). The CDR3 totals 15 residues. The full variable domain, with the rest looked up from reference TRBV19 and TRBJ1-6, is DGGITQSPKYLFRKEGQNVTLSCEQNLNHDAMYWYRQDPGQGLRLIYYSQIVNDFQKGDIAEGYSVSREKKESFPLTVTSAQKNPTAFYLCASNEGEGIVSPLHFGNGTRLTVT.

V usage is TRBV10-2 and J usage is TRBJ2-7; 9 bases line up with TRBD2. Germline V CDR1 and CDR2: WSHSY, SAAADI. There are 15 residues in the CDR3. Trimming cost V 6 bases and J 2 bases; bases outside gene matches: 8. The CDR3: CASRGTIAGAYEQYF. CDR3 coding DNA: TGCGCCAGCAGGGGGACCATAGCGGGAGCCTACGAGCAGTACTTC.

V and J are TRBV6-5 and TRBJ2-1; 7 bases map to TRBD1. Trimming at V came to 6 bases and at J to 5 bases, leaving 7 bases not matched to a gene. CDR3 length equals 14 residues. Germline lookup yields CDR1 MNHEY and CDR2 SVGAGI. The DNA of the CDR3 is TGTGCCAGCAGGATTGACAGGGTTAACAATGAGCAGTTCTTC. The encoded protein is CASRIDRVNNEQFF.

J is TRBJ2-2 and V is TRBV14; D is perhaps TRBD1 (6 bases). CDR1 SGHDN and CDR2 FVKESK come from the germline V gene. The CDR3 loop spans 14 amino acids. Deletions cut 4 bases from V and 6 bases from J, with 12 bases between. This chain's CDR3 is CASSRGQLAGELFF. Here the CDR3 DNA reads TGTGCCAGCAGCCGCGGACAGTTGGCCGGGGAGCTGTTTTTT.

This sequence joins TRBV7-6 and TRBJ2-2; 12 bases map to TRBD2. CDR1 is SGHVS, CDR2 FNYEAQ, per germline. The CDR3 contains 18 residues. V lost 5 bases to trimming and J lost 4 bases; unmatched junction nucleotides: 11. CDR3 protein: CASSMRASGGASTGELFF. For the CDR3, the DNA is TGTGCCAGCAGCATGCGTGCTAGCGGGGGGGCTAGCACCGGGGAGCTGTTTTTT. Supplemented by reference TRBV7-6 and TRBJ2-2, the full variable domain reads GAGVSQSPRYKVTKRGQDVALRCDPISGHVSLYWYRQALGQGPEFLTYFNYEAQQDKSGLPNDRFSAERPEGSISTLTIQRTEQRDSAMYRCASSMRASGGASTGELFFGEGSRLTVL.

V gene TRBV2 combines with J gene TRBJ2-5; 10 bases line up with TRBD2. CDR3 length: 13 residues. Unmatched junction bases numbered 3, after V lost 6 bases and J lost 5 bases. Looked up from germline, CDR1 is SNHLY and CDR2 is FYNNEI. CDR3 sequence: CASRPSGSETQYF. The CDR3 DNA reads TGTGCCAGCAGACCTAGCGGGAGTGAGACCCAGTACTTC.

The CDR3 loop reads CASSLVRGGHNEQFF. Here the CDR3 DNA reads TGTGCCAGCAGCTTAGTTCGGGGGGGCCATAATGAGCAGTTCTTC. V usage is TRBV7-2 and J usage is TRBJ2-1; 8 bases line up with TRBD2. The CDR3 sequence is 15 residues long. Germline V CDR1 and CDR2: SGHTA, FQGNSA. V lost 1 base, J lost 7 bases, and 6 bases stayed unmatched.

The chain recombines TRBV27 with TRBJ2-7; TRBD1 is a possible D gene (5 bases). This CDR3 has 13 residues. Trimming took off 5 bases at V and 1 base at J, with 9 bases between the two ends. Germline assignment: CDR1 MNHEY and CDR2 SMNVEV (reference sequence). CDR3 in DNA: TGTGCCAGCAGTCGTCAGGGATCCTACGAGCAGTACTTC. Amino acids: CASSRQGSYEQYF.

V gene TRBV5-1 combines with J gene TRBJ2-7; 11 positions match TRBD1. Germline CDR1 SGHRS, CDR2 YFSETQ. The CDR3 is 16 residues long. V gave up 5 bases and J gave up 4 bases; unmatched junction bases: 11. The CDR3, as DNA: TGCGCCAGCAGGACCTATTTATGGGACAGGGGGTACGAGCAGTACTTC. Its protein product is CASRTYLWDRGYEQYF.

This clone was observed a few times. The chain carries TRBV4-1 and TRBJ1-3; maybe TRBD1 (6 bases). V was pared by 0 bases and J by 0 bases, with 12 bases between. Looked up from germline, CDR1 is MGHRA and CDR2 is YSYEKL. This CDR3 has 17 amino acids. CDR3: CASSQDGGRISGNTIYF. CDR3 nucleotide sequence: TGCGCCAGCAGCCAAGATGGGGGCAGAATCTCTGGAAACACCATATATTTT.

V usage is TRBV9 and J usage is TRBJ2-7; 7 bases match TRBD1. The V and J ends lost 3 bases and 0 bases, in that order; junction bases with no gene match: 3. CDR1 is SGDLS, CDR2 YYNGEE, per germline. CDR3 length: 14 residues. CDR3 bases: TGTGCCAGCAGCGGAGCAGGGGGCTCCTACGAGCAGTACTTC. It encodes CASSGAGGSYEQYF.

This clone has at least ten counts. The gene calls are TRBV21-1 and TRBJ1-5; the D segment call TRBD1 is taken from the table without a DNA check. TRBV21-1 is a pseudogene locus. There are 16 residues in the CDR3. CDR3 amino acids: CASSKEVGARNQPQHF. CDR3 sequence (DNA): TGTGCCAGCAGCAAAGAGGTGGGGGCGCGGAATCAGCCCCAGCATTTT.

The rearrangement uses TRBV28 and TRBJ2-1; 9 positions agree with TRBD2. The CDR3 covers 18 residues. With 4 bases clipped from V and 2 bases from J, the junction kept 12 bases outside the gene matches. CDR1 and CDR2 from the germline V gene are MDHEN and SYDVKM. CDR3 nucleotides: TGTGCCAGCAGTTATGGAGGCGGGAGGGTTAGGGCCTACAATGAGCAGTTCTTC. Amino acids: CASSYGGGRVRAYNEQFF. The whole variable domain, filled in from reference TRBV28 and TRBJ2-1, reads DVKVTQSSRYLVKRTGEKVFLECVQDMDHENMFWYRQDPGLGLRLIYFSYDVKMKEKGDIPEGYSVSREKKERFSLILESASTNQTSMYLCASSYGGGRVRAYNEQFFGPGTRLTVL.

Turning to this clone: The sample has other DNA sequences that encode this CDR3 too. The chain uses TRBV5-1 and TRBJ1-2, with D possibly matching TRBD1 (5 bases). The ends were cut back, 2 bases at V and 2 bases at J, with 10 bases in the middle. There are 14 residues in the CDR3. Per the germline V gene, CDR1 is SGHRS and CDR2 is YFSETQ. This CDR3 is CASSLDGANYGYTF. The CDR3 bases are TGCGCCAGCAGCTTAGATGGGGCCAACTATGGCTACACCTTC.

This clone was seen once. The chain joins TRBV9 to TRBJ1-4; TRBD1 might be the D (5 bases). CDR1 and CDR2 from the germline V gene are SGDLS and YYNGEE. Trimming removed 1 base from V and 0 bases from J, with 10 bases in between. The CDR3 has 16 amino acids. CDR3 bases: TGTGCCAGCAGCGTATCAAGGGGTTCAACTAATGAAAAACTGTTTTTT. Translated: CASSVSRGSTNEKLFF.

The chain has TRBV27 and TRBJ2-6; D is possibly TRBD2 (5 bases). The CDR3 totals 16 residues. CDR1 and CDR2 (germline): MNHEY, SMNVEV (reference sequence). The V end lost 5 bases, the J end lost 0 bases, and 11 bases lay between the germline ends. The CDR3 protein is CASSLARSSGANVLTF. Written as DNA, the CDR3 is TGTGCCAGCAGTCTAGCCAGGTCCTCTGGGGCCAACGTCCTGACTTTC.

The chain employs TRBV9 and TRBJ1-1; TRBD1 matches 7 bases. Per germline, CDR1 SGDLS and CDR2 YYNGEE. The length of the CDR3 is 15 residues. V shed 3 bases, J shed 1 base, and the junction held 6 bases outside the gene matches. In DNA, the CDR3 is TGTGCCAGCAGCGCCCGACAGGGAAAGAACACTGAAGCTTTCTTT. Translated: CASSARQGKNTEAFF.

The chain uses TRBV29-1 and TRBJ2-3; D might be TRBD1 (5 bases). CDR3 length: 14 amino acids. V shed 2 bases and J shed 8 bases, with 17 bases lying between them. Germline lookup yields CDR1 SQVTM and CDR2 ANQGSEA. The CDR3 bases are TGCAGCGTTGAAACAGGTTGGACCCAACTTACGCAGTATTTT. Its protein is CSVETGWTQLTQYF.

The chain combines TRBV18 with TRBJ1-1; no clear D. V lost 0 bases and J lost 1, with 9 bases in between. The length of the CDR3 is 15 residues. Germline-derived CDR1 and CDR2 are KGHSH and LQKENI. CDR3 DNA sequence: TGTGCCAGCTCACCACCAGAGGGCCCGAACACTGAAGCTTTCTTT. Its protein is CASSPPEGPNTEAFF.

Turning to this clone: One end of the junction is discordant with germline, which a read error may explain. The V call is TRBV7-2, the J call TRBJ1-1; possible D gene TRBD1, 6 bases. The CDR3 has 14 residues. Germline V gene data show CDR1 as SGHTA and CDR2 as FQGNSA. The CDR3: CASSLDLRGGEVLF. As DNA, the CDR3 is TGTGCCAGCAGCTTGGATTTAAGAGGGGGAGAAGTATTATTT.

The V and J genes are TRBV5-1 and TRBJ2-5; 8 positions agree with TRBD2. The V gene's germline CDR1 is SGHRS and CDR2 YFSETQ. There are 13 residues in the CDR3. With V trimmed by 4 bases and J by 5 bases, 4 bases remained unmatched. The CDR3 DNA reads TGCGCCAGCAGCCGGGAGGGAACGGAGACCCAGTACTTC. The encoded protein is CASSREGTETQYF.

The CDR3 region is CASSFPSGGGWKLFF. CDR3 sequence (DNA): TGTGCCAGCAGTTTCCCCTCAGGGGGCGGGTGGAAACTGTTTTTT. The chain employs TRBV28 and TRBJ1-4, with 8 bases matching TRBD1. Germline CDR1 is MDHEN and CDR2 is SYDVKM. There are 15 residues in the CDR3. V lost 3 bases, J lost 11 bases, and 11 bases stayed unmatched.

This clone was seen a handful of times. The chain employs TRBV28 and TRBJ2-1; 9 positions match TRBD1. Losses at the gene ends were 5 bases for V and 9 bases for J; bases not matched to a gene: 14. Germline CDR1 reads MDHEN; CDR2 reads SYDVKM. There are 16 residues in the CDR3. Here the CDR3 reads CASSLFPGQGEAEQFF. DNA for the CDR3: TGTGCCAGCAGTCTATTCCCGGGACAGGGAGAGGCTGAGCAGTTCTTC.

A single count supports this clone. V and J are TRBV15 and TRBJ2-7; weak D call: TRBD2 (5 bases). Trimming pared 0 bases from V and 1 base from J, leaving 16 bases between. This CDR3 region has 17 residues. Germline values: CDR1 LNHNV, CDR2 YYDKDF (reference sequence). The CDR3 protein is CATSRDQYSVESYEQYF. DNA for the CDR3: TGTGCCACCAGCAGAGATCAGTATAGCGTCGAATCCTACGAGCAGTACTTC.

In DNA, the CDR3 is TGCAGTGCTAGTAGACAAAATCAGCCCCAGCATTTT. It yields the protein CSASRQNQPQHF. The V call is TRBV20-1, the J call TRBJ1-5, with D unresolved. Between the trimmed V and J ends, which lost 3 bases and 4 bases, there was a span of 7 bases. The length of the CDR3 is 12 residues. Germline assignment: CDR1 DFQATT and CDR2 SNEGSKA (reference sequence).

This chain joins TRBV28 and TRBJ2-7; maybe TRBD1 (5 bases). CDR3 size: 14 residues. CDR1 and CDR2 (germline): MDHEN, SYDVKM. V lost 6 bases, J lost 0 bases, and 12 bases lay in between. The CDR3 spells CASRPTESSYEQYF. CDR3 nucleotides: TGTGCCAGCAGGCCGACAGAAAGCTCCTACGAGCAGTACTTC.